This TCR beta chain was sequenced for a study of regulatory T cells in long-lasting Graves disease. This clonotype has only a few counts. In building TCR beta libraries, iRepertoire HTBI primers were used together with Arm-PCR of CDR3 regions. TCRdb independently ran MiXCR on the multiplex PCR reads; one entry per CDR3 protein. The data show about half a million distinct CDR3 sequences, with about 12% seen just once and roughly 9.3% held by the top ten. CDR3 length equals 14 residues. Germline CDR1 is KGHSH and CDR2 is LQKENI. Trimming removed 6 bases from V and 5 bases from J, with 17 bases in between. Time point indicated: newly diagnosed GD, antithyroid drugs for less than 3 months. RNA isolated from PBMCs was used to make the TCR library. In addition, the sample was reused for a study of T cells in Graves' hyperthyroidism and ophthalmopathy.

Sequenced material: peripheral blood mononuclear cells (PBMCs), taken at new diagnosis, from a patient treated with antithyroid drugs. The TCR sequence derives from a woman aged 25 to 39 with Graves disease. V is TRBV18 and J is TRBJ2-7; D unclear. Written as DNA, the CDR3 is TGTGCCAGCTCGGGGTCCCTCGGAATGGACGAGCAGTACTTC. Protein: CASSGSLGMDEQYF.